This TCR beta chain comes out of a study of sequential checkpoint blockade in melanoma. Study context: Arm A got nivolumab then ipilimumab; arm B the reverse, 1:1.

Sequencing used immunoSEQ multiplex PCR; TCRdb keeps in-frame clones, though not all of them. Of fewer than 45,000 clones in the sample, just over 85% were seen once. V shed 2 bases, J shed 3 bases, and the junction held 10 bases outside the gene matches. There are 16 residues in the CDR3. Germline V CDR1 and CDR2: MNHEY, SMNVEV (reference sequence). Treatment denoted: randomized to nivolumab then ipilimumab (arm A) or the reverse (arm B). Patients had received no earlier DNA-damaging chemotherapy. Sorted cells were live CD3+CD8+, lacking CD19 and CD56, from PBMCs. This clone was picked up one time. Sequenced material: CD8+ T cells sorted from blood (inferred from file names), taken from a patient given nivolumab and ipilimumab in sequence. This TCR was sampled from a human donor with melanoma. The chain links TRBV27 to TRBJ2-7; 7 nucleotides match TRBD2. CDR3 in DNA: TGTGCCAGCAGTTTACGGGTGGGGGGGATCGACTACGAGCAGTACTTC. Encoded protein: CASSLRVGGIDYEQYF.